This T cell receptor (beta chain) was captured by sequencing in a study of beta chain features in type 1 diabetes. Study summary: Cell yields, gender and age were comparable in patients and healthy donors.

A sort by CD45RO/CCR7/CD25/CD127/CD95/CD27 yielded CD4+ naive, central memory, regulatory and stem cell-like memory cells. Each sorted population was over 98% pure. Of the isolated RNA, all was reverse transcribed, and so the sequenced material was expressed TCRB transcripts. The method was immunoSEQ multiplex PCR; TCRdb's version includes in-frame clones alone and lacks a portion of them. The sample consists of hundreds of thousands of clones, about an eighth of them appearing once. Germline values: CDR1 SGHRS, CDR2 YFSETQ. The CDR3 loop spans 15 amino acids. V was cut by 4 bases and J by 5 bases, with 16 bases left in between. Study-level findings and limits: There was a moderate but significant shortening of TCRB CDR3s in all four CD4+ subsets of Type 1 diabetes patients. Compared to healthy donors, patients appeared to have naive, central memory and Treg TCRB repertoires that were more alike.

As for this clone: Its cognate antigen is unknown.

Material for sequencing was naive CD4+ T cells from blood. The chain employs TRBV5-1 and TRBJ2-1; D call uncertain. The TCR was taken from a man between 18 and 35 years old with type 1 diabetes. CDR3 sequence reads: CASSLRAILDNEQFF. The DNA of the CDR3 is TGCGCCAGCAGCCTCCGGGCGATCCTAGACAATGAGCAGTTCTTC.